Listed below are T cell receptor beta chains from one sample, sequenced in a study of T cell repertoires in cytomegalovirus infection. Each CDR3 protein is one row after TCRdb ran MiXCR on the reads. The sample has fewer than 200,000 distinct CDR3 sequences, 8% to 10% seen once. Sample: PBMCs. The receptors derive from a human donor in good health (CMV status not recorded). Some clones in this sample may be carry-over from other donors' samples. Both conserved end residues are part of each CDR3. Each record gives: D gene, clone size, J gene, V gene, CDR3 protein, CDR3 DNA. The D gene is left open where the match is weak. Clone size is shown for a subset of rows, as once, few, many or a class of expanded clone.

d_call: -
clone_size: few
j_call: TRBJ1-1
v_call: TRBV14
cdr3_aa: CASSQGSNRRLNTEAFF
cdr3_nt: TGTGCCAGCAGCCAAGGAAGTAACAGGAGATTGAACACTGAAGCTTTCTTT

d_call: TRBD1
clone_size: many
j_call: TRBJ2-5
v_call: TRBV7-6
cdr3_aa: CASSPRTGIQETQYF
cdr3_nt: TGTGCCAGCAGCCCTCGGACAGGGATACAAGAGACCCAGTACTTC

d_call: -
clone_size: many
j_call: TRBJ2-1
v_call: TRBV4-2
cdr3_aa: CASSQDRLVNNEQFF
cdr3_nt: TGTGCCAGCAGCCAAGACCGACTAGTTAACAATGAGCAGTTCTTC

d_call: -
clone_size: few
j_call: TRBJ2-3
v_call: TRBV3-1
cdr3_aa: CASSQDWTHSQADTQYF
cdr3_nt: TGTGCCAGCAGCCAAGATTGGACTCACTCACAGGCAGATACGCAGTATTTT

d_call: TRBD1
clone_size: many
j_call: TRBJ1-2
v_call: TRBV4-1
cdr3_aa: CASSWNELGQGTYGYTF
cdr3_nt: TGCGCCAGCAGCTGGAACGAATTAGGACAGGGAACTTATGGCTACACCTTC

d_call: TRBD1
clone_size: -
j_call: TRBJ2-7
v_call: TRBV29-1
cdr3_aa: CSVEVGDSNEQYF
cdr3_nt: TGCAGCGTTGAAGTTGGGGACAGCAACGAGCAGTACTTC

d_call: TRBD1
clone_size: many
j_call: TRBJ2-2
v_call: TRBV28
cdr3_aa: CASSGVGGQGTGELFF
cdr3_nt: TGTGCCAGCAGTGGGGTCGGGGGACAGGGGACCGGGGAGCTGTTTTTT

d_call: -
clone_size: few
j_call: TRBJ2-3
v_call: TRBV5-4
cdr3_aa: CASSSGLQSTDTQYF
cdr3_nt: TGTGCCAGCAGCTCGGGACTGCAAAGCACAGATACGCAGTATTTT

d_call: -
clone_size: many
j_call: TRBJ1-1
v_call: TRBV11-2
cdr3_aa: CASSLAKVRVNTEAFF
cdr3_nt: TGTGCCAGCAGCTTAGCTAAAGTCAGAGTGAACACTGAAGCTTTCTTT

d_call: -
clone_size: many
j_call: TRBJ2-1
v_call: TRBV7-2
cdr3_aa: CASSYGLTNEQFF
cdr3_nt: TGTGCCAGCAGCTACGGACTCACCAATGAGCAGTTCTTC

d_call: -
clone_size: many
j_call: TRBJ1-4
v_call: TRBV28
cdr3_aa: CATSLNGGLFEKLFF
cdr3_nt: TGTGCCACCAGTTTAAACGGGGGGCTCTTCGAAAAACTGTTTTTT

d_call: -
clone_size: many
j_call: TRBJ2-1
v_call: TRBV7-3
cdr3_aa: CASSLTGDHYNEQFF
cdr3_nt: TGTGCCAGCAGCTTAACAGGGGACCACTACAATGAGCAGTTCTTC

d_call: -
clone_size: many
j_call: TRBJ2-5
v_call: TRBV11-3
cdr3_aa: CASSFSGQETQYF
cdr3_nt: TGTGCCAGCAGCTTTTCAGGCCAAGAGACCCAGTACTTC

d_call: TRBD1
clone_size: -
j_call: TRBJ2-7
v_call: TRBV30
cdr3_aa: CAWSDLRTGSDEQYF
cdr3_nt: TGTGCCTGGAGTGACCTTCGGACAGGGTCTGATGAGCAGTACTTC

d_call: -
clone_size: many
j_call: TRBJ2-7
v_call: TRBV7-8
cdr3_aa: CASSRNAPGTGFSYEQYF
cdr3_nt: TGTGCCAGCAGCCGAAATGCACCCGGGACGGGTTTCTCCTACGAGCAGTACTTC

d_call: TRBD1
clone_size: many
j_call: TRBJ2-7
v_call: TRBV7-8
cdr3_aa: CASRQGSYEQYF
cdr3_nt: TGTGCCAGCAGACAGGGGTCCTACGAGCAGTACTTC

d_call: -
clone_size: many
j_call: TRBJ1-1
v_call: TRBV7-2
cdr3_aa: CASSLAGEAFF
cdr3_nt: TGTGCCAGCAGCCTCGCGGGGGAAGCTTTCTTT

d_call: -
clone_size: many
j_call: TRBJ1-2
v_call: TRBV7-2
cdr3_aa: CASSPLRGYGYTF
cdr3_nt: TGTGCCAGCAGCCCACTACGGGGCTATGGCTACACCTTC

d_call: TRBD1
clone_size: many
j_call: TRBJ1-2
v_call: TRBV5-1
cdr3_aa: CASSSGTGEVGYGYTF
cdr3_nt: TGCGCCAGCAGCTCTGGGACAGGGGAGGTCGGCTATGGCTACACCTTC

d_call: -
clone_size: -
j_call: TRBJ1-1
v_call: TRBV7-9
cdr3_aa: CASSSYQGPNTEAFF
cdr3_nt: TGTGCCAGCAGCTCGTATCAGGGGCCGAACACTGAAGCTTTCTTT

d_call: -
clone_size: few
j_call: TRBJ2-2
v_call: TRBV11-2
cdr3_aa: CASSLLTSPTGELFF
cdr3_nt: TGTGCCAGCAGCTTATTGACTAGTCCGACCGGGGAGCTGTTTTTT

d_call: TRBD2
clone_size: few
j_call: TRBJ2-1
v_call: TRBV6-2/TRBV6-3
cdr3_aa: CASSYSALAGTSSYNEQFF
cdr3_nt: TGTGCCAGCAGTTACTCTGCCCTAGCGGGGACGAGCTCCTACAATGAGCAGTTCTTC

d_call: -
clone_size: -
j_call: TRBJ2-1
v_call: TRBV28
cdr3_aa: CASSLLAGFVYNEQFF
cdr3_nt: TGTGCCAGCAGTTTATTGGCGGGATTTGTCTACAATGAGCAGTTCTTC

d_call: -
clone_size: few
j_call: TRBJ1-2
v_call: TRBV20-1
cdr3_aa: CSASPGDGVNYGYTF
cdr3_nt: TGCAGTGCTAGTCCCGGTGATGGGGTTAACTATGGCTACACCTTC

d_call: TRBD1
clone_size: few
j_call: TRBJ2-7
v_call: TRBV7-9
cdr3_aa: CASSLEGDRDNEQYF
cdr3_nt: TGTGCCAGCAGCTTAGAAGGCGACAGGGACAACGAGCAGTACTTC

d_call: -
clone_size: many
j_call: TRBJ1-1
v_call: TRBV7-2
cdr3_aa: CASRAGFTEAFF
cdr3_nt: TGTGCCAGCAGAGCAGGGTTTACTGAAGCTTTCTTT

d_call: -
clone_size: many
j_call: TRBJ2-3
v_call: TRBV19
cdr3_aa: CASSPGSIGATQYF
cdr3_nt: TGTGCCAGTAGCCCCGGTAGTATCGGGGCTACGCAGTATTTT

d_call: TRBD1
clone_size: -
j_call: TRBJ2-3
v_call: TRBV5-5
cdr3_aa: CASSLVSGGTTDTQYF
cdr3_nt: TGTGCCAGCAGCTTGGTTTCAGGGGGAACGACAGATACGCAGTATTTT

d_call: -
clone_size: few
j_call: TRBJ2-4
v_call: TRBV5-1
cdr3_aa: CASSLGRTENIQYF
cdr3_nt: TGCGCCAGCAGCTTGGGGAGGACAGAAAACATTCAGTACTTC

d_call: -
clone_size: few
j_call: TRBJ2-2
v_call: TRBV29-1
cdr3_aa: CSVLGPVSVPNTGELFF
cdr3_nt: TGCAGCGTTTTGGGACCGGTTAGCGTTCCGAACACCGGGGAGCTGTTTTTT

d_call: TRBD1
clone_size: -
j_call: TRBJ1-4
v_call: TRBV5-6
cdr3_aa: CASSRGPGQGTTNEKLFF
cdr3_nt: TGTGCCAGCAGCCGCGGCCCGGGACAGGGGACAACTAATGAAAAACTGTTTTTT

d_call: -
clone_size: few
j_call: TRBJ1-2
v_call: TRBV20-1
cdr3_aa: CSAGEAINYGYTF
cdr3_nt: TGCAGTGCCGGGGAGGCGATCAACTATGGCTACACCTTC

d_call: -
clone_size: few
j_call: TRBJ2-5
v_call: TRBV19
cdr3_aa: CASSIGLFEAETQYF
cdr3_nt: TGTGCCAGTAGTATAGGACTCTTCGAGGCGGAGACCCAGTACTTC

d_call: -
clone_size: -
j_call: TRBJ1-5
v_call: TRBV19
cdr3_aa: CASSASGQQPQHF
cdr3_nt: TGTGCCAGTAGTGCCTCAGGGCAACAGCCCCAGCATTTT

d_call: -
clone_size: -
j_call: TRBJ2-1
v_call: TRBV5-4
cdr3_aa: CASSLDKGSYNEQFF
cdr3_nt: TGTGCCAGCAGCTTGGATAAAGGTTCCTACAATGAGCAGTTCTTC

d_call: -
clone_size: few
j_call: TRBJ1-5
v_call: TRBV6-2/TRBV6-3
cdr3_aa: CASSYSYRGISNQPQHF
cdr3_nt: TGTGCCAGCAGTTACTCGTATCGCGGGATTAGCAATCAGCCCCAGCATTTT

d_call: TRBD2
clone_size: many
j_call: TRBJ2-3
v_call: TRBV20-1
cdr3_aa: CSARARTSPPDTQYF
cdr3_nt: TGCAGTGCTAGAGCGCGGACTAGTCCCCCAGATACGCAGTATTTT

d_call: TRBD2
clone_size: few
j_call: TRBJ2-3
v_call: TRBV2
cdr3_aa: CASRGTSGGTQYF
cdr3_nt: TGTGCCAGCAGAGGGACTAGCGGGGGAACGCAGTATTTT

d_call: -
clone_size: many
j_call: TRBJ2-1
v_call: TRBV5-5
cdr3_aa: CASSSRVGKRNEQFF
cdr3_nt: TGTGCCAGCAGCTCCCGCGTGGGAAAAAGGAATGAGCAGTTCTTC

d_call: TRBD2
clone_size: many
j_call: TRBJ2-1
v_call: TRBV7-9
cdr3_aa: CASTTVLAGAEQFF
cdr3_nt: TGTGCCAGCACCACGGTACTAGCGGGCGCTGAGCAGTTCTTC

d_call: -
clone_size: few
j_call: TRBJ2-4
v_call: TRBV6-4
cdr3_aa: CASSEGVGQGTNIQYF
cdr3_nt: TGTGCCAGCAGTGAAGGTGTGGGTCAGGGTACAAACATTCAGTACTTC